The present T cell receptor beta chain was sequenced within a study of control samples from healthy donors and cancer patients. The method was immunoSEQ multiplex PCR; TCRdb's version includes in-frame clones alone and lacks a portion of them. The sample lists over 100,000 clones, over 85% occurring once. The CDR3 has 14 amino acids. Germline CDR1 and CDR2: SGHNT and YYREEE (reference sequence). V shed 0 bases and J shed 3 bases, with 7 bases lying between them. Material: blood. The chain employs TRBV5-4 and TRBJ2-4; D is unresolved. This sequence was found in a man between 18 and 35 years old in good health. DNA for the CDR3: TGTGCCAGCAGCTTGGGGGCTGTCAAAAACATTCAGTACTTC. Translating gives CASSLGAVKNIQYF.